The 13 T cell receptor beta chains below come from one sample, sequenced in a study of T cell responses to AZD1222 COVID-19 vaccine. Some clones are missing from TCRdb's copy, which holds only in-frame ones; the method was immunoSEQ multiplex PCR. The sample has 100,000 to 150,000 clones, over 90% seen once. The material was peripheral blood, obtained on day 0 of AZD1222 vaccination. The receptors derive from an adult in good health.

The V call is TRBV3-1 (or the pseudogene TRBV3-2), the J call TRBJ1-2; D ambiguous. The CDR3 extends over 12 amino acids. CDR1 and CDR2 (germline): LGHDT, YNNKEL (reference sequence). The germline V and J ends were trimmed by 0 bases and 8 bases, with 7 bases remaining between them. The CDR3 region is CASSQERVGYTF. DNA for the CDR3: TGTGCCAGCAGCCAAGAGAGGGTGGGCTACACCTTC.

This rearrangement joins TRBV9 to TRBJ2-5, with a possible D match to TRBD2 (5 bases). The CDR3 has 14 amino acids. CDR1 is SGDLS, CDR2 YYNGEE, per germline. V lost 6 bases, J lost 7 bases, and 19 bases lay in between. The CDR3 nucleotides read TGTGCCAGCACCCCGGACCCGACTCGGGGGACCCAGTACTTC. It yields the protein CASTPDPTRGTQYF.

The chain has TRBV3-1 (or the pseudogene TRBV3-2) and TRBJ1-1; perhaps TRBD1 as D (5 bases). CDR1 is LGHDT, CDR2 YNNKEL, per germline (reference sequence). CDR3 length equals 15 residues. Deletions cut 0 bases from V and 5 bases from J, with 13 bases between. The CDR3 reads CASSQEKPGGTEAFF. The CDR3 DNA sequence: TGTGCCAGCAGCCAAGAGAAACCCGGGGGGACTGAAGCTTTCTTT.

J is TRBJ2-5 and V is TRBV28, with TRBD2 matching 14 bases. CDR1 is MDHEN, CDR2 SYDVKM, per germline. Trimming cost V 5 bases and J 5 bases; bases outside gene matches: 7. CDR3 length: 16 residues. The CDR3 region has the DNA TGTGCCAGCAGTGCAGGGGGACTAGCGGGAGCGGAGACCCAGTACTTC. It specifies CASSAGGLAGAETQYF.

The chain has TRBV7-2 and TRBJ2-7, with D unclear. V lost 5 bases and J 1 base, leaving 12 bases between the germline ends. Germline V gene sequence: CDR1 SGHTA, CDR2 FQGNSA. The CDR3 spans 14 residues. CDR3 protein: CASSLTKGSYEQYF. The CDR3 nucleotides read TGTGCCAGCAGCCTGACCAAGGGTTCCTACGAGCAGTACTTC.

This rearrangement joins TRBV5-5 to TRBJ1-2, with TRBD1 identical over 8 bases. The CDR3 contains 15 residues. CDR1 and CDR2 from the germline V gene are SGHKS and YYEKEE (reference sequence). The junction had 5 bases not matched to a gene; V was cut back by 1 base and J by 3 bases. The CDR3 coding sequence is TGTGCCAGCAGCTTGCAGGGGGCGAGAGACTATGGCTACACCTTC. It translates to CASSLQGARDYGYTF.

The chain joins TRBV4-2 to TRBJ2-1; no clear D. Per germline, CDR1 LGHNA and CDR2 YNFKEQ. The V end was cut by 0 bases, the J end by 3 bases, with 9 bases between. The CDR3 runs 15 residues. The CDR3 loop is CASSQDPDGYNEQFF. Here the CDR3 DNA reads TGTGCCAGCAGCCAAGACCCGGACGGCTACAATGAGCAGTTCTTC.

This chain connects TRBV7-8 to TRBJ1-2; D gene unclear. The V end lost 5 bases, the J end lost 2 bases, and 9 bases lay between the germline ends. This CDR3 contains 13 residues. Germline V gene data show CDR1 as SGHVS and CDR2 as FQNEAQ. CDR3 loop: CASSAGLNYGYTF. CDR3 DNA sequence: TGTGCCAGCAGCGCCGGACTGAACTATGGCTACACCTTC.

The chain is built from TRBV5-4 and TRBJ1-1, with D uncertain. CDR3 length equals 13 residues. Trimming took 0 bases from V and 5 from J, leaving 8 bases between them. CDR1 is SGHNT, CDR2 YYREEE, per germline (reference sequence). CDR3 amino acids: CASSLGVRTEAFF. As DNA, the CDR3 is TGTGCCAGCAGCTTGGGGGTGAGGACTGAAGCTTTCTTT.

There are a few counts of this clone. CDR3 sequence reads: CASTGDRGPGANVLTF. The CDR3, as DNA: TGTGCCAGCACCGGGGACAGGGGTCCTGGGGCCAACGTCCTGACTTTC. This chain joins TRBV7-9 and TRBJ2-6; 10 bases match TRBD1. With 7 bases clipped from V and 2 bases from J, the junction kept 5 bases outside the gene matches. The CDR3 consists of 16 residues. Germline V gene sequence: CDR1 SEHNR, CDR2 FQNEAQ (reference sequence).

This chain uses TRBV12-3 or TRBV12-4 with TRBJ2-1; D not resolved. CDR3 length: 13 residues. Trimming took off 3 bases at V and 5 bases at J, with 8 bases between the two ends. CDR3 coding DNA: TGTGCCAGCAGTTTCGTGGCAGACAATGAGCAGTTCTTC. It is translated as CASSFVADNEQFF.

V and J are TRBV29-1 and TRBJ2-3; unclear D gene. Per germline, CDR1 SQVTM and CDR2 ANQGSEA. The V gene lost 8 bases and the J gene lost 2 bases, with 5 bases spanning the gap. The CDR3 sequence is 10 residues long. CDR3 in DNA: TGCAGCTTGGACACAGATACGCAGTATTTT. Translating it yields CSLDTDTQYF.

V is TRBV7-9 and J is TRBJ1-5; TRBD1 matches 7 bases. The CDR3 contains 15 residues. CDR1 and CDR2 from the germline V gene are SEHNR and FQNEAQ (reference sequence). Trimming removed 4 bases from V and 4 bases from J; junction bases left unmatched: 7. CDR3 in DNA: TGTGCCAGCAGCTACAGGGGAGGACGGAATCAGCCCCAGCATTTT. This sequence encodes CASSYRGGRNQPQHF.